This TCR beta chain stems from a study of lymphopenia after photon versus proton radiotherapy. Study findings and constraints: Relative stability marked proton patients; photon patients lost diversity and naive cells.

Sequenced by immunoSEQ multiplex PCR; TCRdb stores in-frame clones only, minus some. The table includes about 37,000 clones, roughly 84% detected once. Regarding this clone: Its antigen is undetermined.

CDR3 length: 16 amino acids. The V segment lost 3 bases and the J segment 6 bases; nucleotides outside the gene matches: 6. The sequenced sample was peripheral blood, obtained from a patient treated with photon-based radiotherapy. This TCR derives from a man over 45 with gastric cancer. V gene TRBV23-1 combines with J gene TRBJ2-2; 11 bases match TRBD1. TRBV23-1 is placed among ORFs of uncertain function. Here the CDR3 DNA reads TGCGCCAGCAGTCATCCCGGACAGGGGGCACCCGGGGAGCTGTTTTTT. Its protein is CASSHPGQGAPGELFF.